This T cell receptor beta chain was retrieved from a study of identical twins. The germline V and J ends were trimmed by 3 bases and 4 bases, with 15 bases remaining between them. Germline CDR1 is WNHNN and CDR2 is SYGVQD (reference sequence). This CDR3 has 15 residues. The study's findings and limits: Invariant MAIT and iNKT cells may have partly biased zero-insertion analyses.

TCRdb itself ran the 5' RACE reads through MiXCR, one entry per CDR3 protein. The sample lists around 500,000 distinct CDR3 sequences; around 14% were seen once. This clonotype has just a few counts. Its matching antigen is unknown. The data also belong to a second study, concerning yellow fever vaccine responses in identical twins.

The sequence was obtained from a woman between 18 and 30 years old in good health. Sequenced input: CD4+ T cells sorted from blood. The rearrangement uses TRBV10-1 and TRBJ2-5; D is perhaps TRBD2 (5 bases). In DNA, the CDR3 is TGCGCCAGCAGTGAATCGACGAGGGCGGCAGAGACCCAGTACTTC. Amino acid sequence: CASSESTRAAETQYF.